This TCR beta chain was recovered during a study of monozygotic twins with inflammatory bowel disease. Findings and caveats of the study: With inverse Simpson as the measure, TCRbeta diversity was lower in IBD patients than in healthy co-twins. Clonotype overlap with others was lower in IBD patients than in healthy twins, a difference that was greatest with disease activity.

TCRdb re-analyzed the 5' RACE reads; it lists each CDR3 protein once, without DNA. The repertoire table contains about 200,000 distinct CDR3 sequences. Points on this clonotype: Its antigen is unknown.

This CDR3 has 13 residues. The sample was blood. The chain joins TRBV12-3 or TRBV12-4 to TRBJ2-5; there is no DNA to check the TCRdb D call of TRBD2. This sequence originates from a human donor with ulcerative colitis or Crohn's disease, or a healthy co-twin of an affected twin (not recorded which). The CDR3 region is CASSDYSGETQYF.